The 5 T cell receptor beta chains below come from one sample, sequenced in a study of spatial heterogeneity in lung cancer. Study-level results: One measure, the expanded intratumoral alpha and beta TCR count, tracked tumor mutation counts.

MiXCR, applied by TCRdb to the 5' RACE reads, yields one record per CDR3 protein. The top ten clones hold 21% of a sample with about 100,000 distinct CDR3 sequences, 4.4% of them seen once. These receptors are not linked to any known antigen. Time point reported: sample taken at primary tumor resection. The sample in question was lung tumor tissue, obtained at surgery. The receptors stem from a male donor with early-stage non-small cell lung cancer.

This clonotype was seen a few times. V usage is TRBV4-1 and J usage is TRBJ2-4; weak D call: TRBD2 (7 bases). The V end lost 3 bases, the J end lost 0 bases, and 9 bases lay between the germline ends. The germline gives CDR1 MGHRA, CDR2 YSYEKL. The CDR3 runs to 15 residues. CDR3 amino acids: CASSQGGLAKNIQYF. The CDR3 DNA follows: TGCGCCAGCAGCCAGGGGGGGCTAGCCAAAAACATTCAGTACTTC.

This clonotype was seen repeatedly, ten times or more. The chain uses TRBV7-6 and TRBJ2-3; D unresolved. The CDR3 consists of 12 residues. Germline values: CDR1 SGHVS, CDR2 FNYEAQ. V dropped 6 bases and J dropped 6 bases, with 10 bases sitting between them. The CDR3 sequence is CASSHLGDTQYF. The CDR3 coding sequence is TGTGCCAGCAGTCATCTTGGGGATACGCAGTATTTT.

There are many counts of this clonotype. The gene calls are TRBV2 and TRBJ2-1, with no clear D. The CDR3 covers 15 residues. Per the germline V gene, CDR1 is SNHLY and CDR2 is FYNNEI. Trimming took 1 base from V and 2 from J, leaving 9 bases between them. Written as DNA, the CDR3 is TGTGCCAGCAGTGAAGGACGGAGCGCCTACAATGAGCAGTTCTTC. This codes for CASSEGRSAYNEQFF.

This clonotype was counted ten times or more. The CDR3 loop is CASRPWAVDEKLFF. The CDR3 coding sequence is TGCGCCAGCAGGCCGTGGGCGGTTGATGAAAAACTGTTTTTT. The chain combines TRBV5-1 with TRBJ1-4; no firm D call. V was pared by 5 bases and J by 6 bases, with 14 bases between. The CDR3 consists of 14 residues. CDR1 and CDR2 from the germline V gene are SGHRS and YFSETQ.

This clonotype was counted only a few times. The chain employs TRBV5-1 and TRBJ2-2, with unresolved D. Germline CDR1 reads SGHRS; CDR2 reads YFSETQ. Trimming took off 0 bases at V and 6 bases at J, with 6 bases between the two ends. This CDR3 region has 13 residues. CDR3 nucleotide sequence: TGCGCCAGCAGCTTGGCCGCGTCCGGGGAGCTGTTTTTT. Protein product: CASSLAASGELFF.